This T cell receptor (beta chain) was documented in a study of blood T cell repertoires in COVID-19. Germline V gives CDR1 SEHNR, CDR2 FQNEAQ (reference sequence). Trimming took 5 bases from V and 8 from J, leaving 18 bases between them. There are 14 residues in the CDR3. Repertoires were generated with immunoSEQ multiplex PCR, while TCRdb's copy carries only in-frame clones and drops some. Here the sample spans around 93,000 clones, around 90% being singletons. The chain carries TRBV7-9 and TRBJ1-2; maybe TRBD1 (5 bases). Sequencing was carried out using peripheral blood. This TCR derives from a man between 18 and 29 years old with COVID-19, enrolled during active disease. CDR3 loop: CASSGQSELGGYTF. In DNA, the CDR3 is TGTGCCAGCAGCGGACAAAGTGAGCTGGGCGGCTACACCTTC.